Below, 27 T cell receptor beta chains from the same sample are listed, as sequenced in a study of vaccination effects on CD4 cells after COVID-19. Sequencing was performed with immunoSEQ multiplex PCR; in TCRdb, only in-frame clones are kept and a portion is missing. The data contain tens of thousands of clones, approximately 74% of them singletons. Cells that had been cultured for 9 to 10 days were the source of isolated CD4+ T cells. These receptors have no identified antigens. The sequences come from CD4+ T cells from PBMCs cultured without peptide, collected before COVID-19 vaccination. The receptors originated from a human donor who received a COVID-19 vaccine.

The chain joins TRBV4-1 to TRBJ1-5, with 7 positions matching TRBD1. The CDR3 has 15 residues. Germline CDR1 is MGHRA and CDR2 is YSYEKL. Trimming removed 0 bases from V and 9 bases from J; junction bases left unmatched: 8. CDR3 coding DNA: TGCGCCAGCAGCCAAGATCGACAGGGTGGGGGGCCCCAGCATTTT. Translation: CASSQDRQGGGPQHF.

The V gene is TRBV30, the J gene TRBJ1-1; no clear D gene. The CDR3 totals 13 residues. V lost 4 bases, J lost 0 bases, and 9 bases lay in between. Per germline, CDR1 GTSNPN and CDR2 SVGIG (reference sequence). Here the CDR3 reads CAWIASLNTEAFF. The CDR3 DNA reads as TGTGCCTGGATAGCCAGCTTGAACACTGAAGCTTTCTTT.

The rearrangement uses TRBV7-8 and TRBJ1-2; perhaps TRBD1 as D (6 bases). Germline V lookup: CDR1 SGHVS, CDR2 FQNEAQ. CDR3 size: 13 residues. Trimming stripped 5 bases from V and 13 bases from J, with 20 bases between. The CDR3 DNA reads as TGTGCCAGCAGCGTCACAGGGATTGGTATAGGCACCTTC. Translated: CASSVTGIGIGTF.

The chain uses TRBV10-3 and TRBJ1-2; 10 bases agree with TRBD1. The CDR3 contains 14 residues. CDR1 ENHRY and CDR2 SYGVKD come from the germline V gene. The ends lost 3 bases at V and 4 bases at J; junction bases unmatched: 2. Written as DNA, the CDR3 is TGTGCCATCAGTGATTGGACAGGGGGCTATGGCTACACCTTC. The encoded protein is CAISDWTGGYGYTF.

This clone was observed a handful of times. The chain carries TRBV5-6 and TRBJ2-5; D possibly corresponds to TRBD2 (6 bases). This CDR3 is 15 amino acids long. The V gene lost 5 bases and the J gene lost 4 bases, with 18 bases spanning the gap. CDR1 SGHDT and CDR2 YYEEEE come from the germline V gene. This chain's CDR3 is CASSLRRLGGETQYF. Written as DNA, the CDR3 is TGTGCCAGCAGTCTCAGGCGACTGGGGGGAGAGACCCAGTACTTC.

This chain joins TRBV18 and TRBJ1-4; D is ambiguous. This CDR3 comprises 16 residues. Trimming took 6 bases from V and 0 from J, leaving 14 bases between them. Germline loops: CDR1 KGHSH, CDR2 LQKENI. The CDR3 coding sequence is TGTGCCAGCTCCACCATCGGTTCAGCAACTAATGAAAAACTGTTTTTT. Protein: CASSTIGSATNEKLFF.

This sequence joins TRBV6-2 or TRBV6-3 and TRBJ2-1; perhaps TRBD2 as D (7 bases). The CDR3 is 16 residues long. CDR1 is MNHEY, CDR2 SVGEGT, per germline. With 5 bases removed from V and 7 bases from J, the gap between germline ends came to 21 bases. CDR3 sequence: CASSDGSGTTLNEQFF. As DNA, the CDR3 is TGTGCCAGCAGTGACGGCAGCGGGACAACGTTAAATGAGCAGTTCTTC.

The V call is TRBV7-2, the J call TRBJ2-7; D assignment may be TRBD1 or TRBD2 (6 bases each). Trimming stripped 5 bases from V and 3 bases from J, with 11 bases between. Per the germline V gene, CDR1 is SGHTA and CDR2 is FQGNSA. This CDR3 contains 13 residues. In DNA form, the CDR3 reads TGTGCCAGCAGCCCCCGGGGGCGCTACGAGCAGTACTTC. It codes for CASSPRGRYEQYF. Based on the CDR3 plus reference TRBV7-2 and TRBJ2-7, the full variable domain is GAGVSQSPSNKVTEKGKDVELRCDPISGHTALYWYRQSLGQGLEFLIYFQGNSAPDKSGLPSDRFSAERTGGSVSTLTIQRTQQEDSAVYLCASSPRGRYEQYFGPGTRLTVT.

This clone was observed a few times. This chain joins TRBV3-1 (or the pseudogene TRBV3-2) and TRBJ1-2, with D possibly TRBD1 on 5 matching bases. CDR3 length: 14 residues. Germline CDR1 and CDR2: LGHDT and YNNKEL (reference sequence). Deletions cut 0 bases from V and 8 bases from J, with 13 bases between. In DNA, the CDR3 is TGTGCCAGCAGCCAAGATCCAGGGAATTTAGGCTACACCTTC. Protein sequence: CASSQDPGNLGYTF.

The rearrangement joins TRBV4-2 to TRBJ1-5, with D possibly being TRBD1 (6 bases). The CDR3 totals 15 residues. Germline V CDR1 and CDR2: LGHNA, YNFKEQ. Deletions cut 4 bases from V and 7 bases from J, with 17 bases between. In nucleotides, the CDR3 is TGTGCCAGCAGCCCCGAGGGGGGGGCAGAGCAGCCCCAGCATTTT. This sequence encodes CASSPEGGAEQPQHF.

The rearrangement uses TRBV27 and TRBJ1-3, with TRBD1 matching over 10 bases. Looked up from germline, CDR1 is MNHEY and CDR2 is SMNVEV (reference sequence). The CDR3 totals 14 residues. Losses at the gene ends were 6 bases for V and 4 bases for J; bases not matched to a gene: 3. CDR3 bases: TGTGCCAGCAGGGGACAGGGGCCCGGAAACACCATATATTTT. Amino acids: CASRGQGPGNTIYF.

The chain is built from TRBV5-6 and TRBJ1-1, with 7 bases fitting TRBD1. The V segment lost 0 bases and the J segment 8 bases; nucleotides outside the gene matches: 7. This CDR3 comprises 14 residues. CDR1 SGHDT and CDR2 YYEEEE come from the germline V gene. The CDR3 region is CASSLDWTGREAFF. For the CDR3, the DNA is TGTGCCAGCAGCTTGGATTGGACAGGCCGGGAAGCTTTCTTT. The variable domain in full, completed from reference TRBV5-6 and TRBJ1-1, reads DAGVTQSPTHLIKTRGQQVTLRCSPKSGHDTVSWYQQALGQGPQFIFQYYEEEERQRGNFPDRFSGHQFPNYSSELNVNALLLGDSALYLCASSLDWTGREAFFGQGTRLTVV.

The V call is TRBV28, the J call TRBJ2-5, with a weak D call TRBD2 (7 bases). The V end lost 10 bases, the J end lost 2 bases, and 17 bases lay between the germline ends. CDR1 MDHEN and CDR2 SYDVKM come from the germline V gene. The CDR3 is 14 amino acids. DNA of the CDR3: TGTGCCATCCGGGGGGCTAGCGTACAAGAGACCCAGTACTTC. Translating gives CAIRGASVQETQYF.

J is TRBJ1-6 and V is TRBV3-1 (or the pseudogene TRBV3-2), with 10 bases identical to TRBD1. Germline V gene lookup returns CDR1 LGHDT and CDR2 YNNKEL (reference sequence). Trimming at V came to 4 bases and at J to 10 bases, leaving 4 bases not matched to a gene. There are 14 residues in the CDR3. The CDR3 region is CASSPGTGDSPLHF. The DNA of the CDR3 is TGTGCCAGCAGCCCCGGGACAGGGGACTCACCCCTCCACTTT.

This chain links TRBV5-1 with TRBJ2-7, with 7 bases lining up with TRBD1. J gave up 6 bases and V 4 bases, and 10 bases lay outside the gene matches. The CDR3 has 14 amino acids. Germline assignment: CDR1 SGHRS and CDR2 YFSETQ. The CDR3 sequence is CASSPANDRVEQYF. In DNA, the CDR3 is TGCGCCAGCAGCCCCGCTAACGACAGGGTCGAGCAGTACTTC.

The chain joins TRBV11-3 to TRBJ2-3; possibly TRBD2 for D (5 bases). V was pared by 1 base and J by 5 bases, with 19 bases between. Looked up from germline, CDR1 is SGHNT and CDR2 is YENEEA. The CDR3 contains 17 residues. The DNA for the CDR3 is TGTGCCAGCAGCTTAGGGGTCGTCGACCGGGAAGAAGATACGCAGTATTTT. Translated: CASSLGVVDREEDTQYF.

The rearrangement joins TRBV6-2 or TRBV6-3 to TRBJ1-1, with D perhaps TRBD1 (5 bases). The germline V gene encodes CDR1 MNHEY and CDR2 SVGEGT. The CDR3 covers 13 residues. The ends were cut back, 1 base at V and 4 bases at J, with 7 bases in the middle. CDR3: CASSYLRGTEAFF. The CDR3 coding sequence is TGTGCCAGCAGTTACTTGAGGGGCACTGAAGCTTTCTTT.

Here the CDR3 reads CASSPGQGFGEQFF. The CDR3 nucleotides are TGTGCCAGTAGTCCGGGACAGGGCTTCGGTGAGCAGTTCTTC. The chain employs TRBV19 and TRBJ2-1; 9 bases agree with TRBD1. V shed 5 bases and J 9 bases; nucleotides not matched to a gene: 8. The CDR3 covers 14 residues. Germline V gene data show CDR1 as LNHDA and CDR2 as SQIVND (reference sequence). Complete variable domain (other parts from reference TRBV19 and TRBJ2-1): DGGITQSPKYLFRKEGQNVTLSCEQNLNHDAMYWYRQDPGQGLRLIYYSQIVNDFQKGDIAEGYSVSREKKESFPLTVTSAQKNPTAFYLCASSPGQGFGEQFFGPGTRLTVL.

The chain links TRBV29-1 to TRBJ1-2; 7 bases map to TRBD1. The CDR3 runs 12 residues. The germline V gene encodes CDR1 SQVTM and CDR2 ANQGSEA. The V and J ends lost 7 bases and 10 bases, in that order; junction bases with no gene match: 12. The CDR3 loop is CSARTGLLDYTF. CDR3 DNA sequence: TGCAGCGCCCGGACAGGACTTCTGGACTACACCTTC.

The chain combines TRBV7-8 with TRBJ1-5; D gene ambiguous. This CDR3 region has 13 residues. Germline CDR1 SGHVS, CDR2 FQNEAQ. V shed 0 bases and J shed 4 bases, with 4 bases lying between them. CDR3 nucleotides: TGTGCCAGCAGCTTAGCTTCGAATCAGCCCCAGCATTTT. Translating gives CASSLASNQPQHF.

The chain combines TRBV19 with TRBJ1-5; D not certain. The V end lost 3 bases, the J end lost 4 bases, and 13 bases lay between the germline ends. The CDR3 contains 15 residues. Germline V gives CDR1 LNHDA, CDR2 SQIVND (reference sequence). CDR3 residues: CASSIFRDWNQPQHF. In nucleotides, the CDR3 is TGTGCCAGTAGTATTTTCCGGGATTGGAATCAGCCCCAGCATTTT.

The J gene is TRBJ2-3, the V gene TRBV6-5, with 14 bases fitting TRBD2. This CDR3 region has 16 residues. CDR1 and CDR2 (germline): MNHEY, SVGAGI. The V segment lost 4 bases and the J segment 6 bases; nucleotides outside the gene matches: 6. The CDR3 bases are TGTGCCAGCAGTTCACGACTAGCGGGAGGGGACGATACGCAGTATTTT. This translates into CASSSRLAGGDDTQYF.

The V gene is TRBV11-3, the J gene TRBJ2-1; 9 bases match TRBD2. V shed 1 base, J shed 8 bases, and the junction held 9 bases outside the gene matches. There are 16 residues in the CDR3. The germline CDR1 and CDR2 sequences are SGHNT and YENEEA. CDR3 in amino acids: CASSLGGSGRIDEQFF. The DNA for the CDR3 is TGTGCCAGCAGCTTAGGGGGTAGCGGGAGAATTGATGAGCAGTTCTTC.

The chain links TRBV6-5 to TRBJ1-4; D ambiguous. The V end lost 5 bases, the J end lost 6 bases, and 16 bases lay between the germline ends. The CDR3 loop spans 15 amino acids. Germline CDR1 reads MNHEY; CDR2 reads SVGAGI. CDR3 amino acids: CASSPGSYRDEKLFF. CDR3 DNA: TGTGCCAGCAGTCCAGGTTCCTATAGGGATGAAAAACTGTTTTTT.

The V call is TRBV7-9, the J call TRBJ2-1; 11 nucleotides align to TRBD2. Germline loops: CDR1 SEHNR, CDR2 FQNEAQ (reference sequence). The trim removed 5 bases at V and 9 bases at J, leaving 12 bases unmatched. The CDR3 has 16 residues. As DNA, the CDR3 is TGTGCCAGCAGCACCAGCGGTAGCGGGAGGGAGGGTGAGCAGTTCTTC. Translated: CASSTSGSGREGEQFF.

V and J are TRBV6-5 and TRBJ1-6, with unresolved D. The germline CDR1 and CDR2 sequences are MNHEY and SVGAGI. V lost 7 bases to trimming and J lost 4 bases, with 8 bases between them. The CDR3 is 13 residues long. In nucleotides, the CDR3 is TGTGCCAGCAAACGGGCGTATAATTCACCCCTCCACTTT. It specifies CASKRAYNSPLHF.

This chain connects TRBV6-5 to TRBJ2-7, with TRBD1 matching 8 bases. CDR3 size: 12 residues. The germline V gene encodes CDR1 MNHEY and CDR2 SVGAGI. The junction had 2 bases not matched to a gene; V was cut back by 6 bases and J by 4 bases. CDR3 bases: TGTGCCAGCAGCCGACAGGGGTACGAGCAGTACTTC. Amino acids: CASSRQGYEQYF.